These 20 T cell receptor beta chains were all obtained from the same sample, sequenced in a study of T-cell memory formation after mild COVID-19. From the 5' RACE reads, TCRdb called clonotypes with MiXCR, one entry per CDR3 protein. The sample holds hundreds of thousands of distinct CDR3 sequences, roughly 14% seen once. Sequencing was carried out using PBMCs or a T cell subset sorted from them (not recorded which). Every receptor here comes from a man aged 18 to 29 who had mild COVID-19 (a few samples of this study predate the infection). Cell type and time point are not known.

This clonotype was detected only a few times. This sequence joins TRBV7-7 and TRBJ2-7; 8 positions agree with TRBD1. CDR1 is SSHAT, CDR2 FNYEAQ, per germline (reference sequence). Trimming at V came to 5 bases and at J to 6 bases, leaving 6 bases not matched to a gene. CDR3 length: 13 residues. CDR3: CASSQRQGTEQYF. As DNA, the CDR3 is TGTGCCAGCAGCCAACGACAGGGGACCGAGCAGTACTTC.

This clonotype was counted between two and nine times. The genes are TRBV27 and TRBJ1-5, with TRBD1 as a possible D gene (5 bases). This CDR3 contains 13 residues. Germline CDR1 and CDR2: MNHEY and SMNVEV (reference sequence). V lost 3 bases, J lost 6 bases, and 9 bases lay in between. The CDR3 nucleotides read TGTGCCAGCAGTTTGCGGGGGTCTCAGCCCCAGCATTTT. The encoded protein is CASSLRGSQPQHF.

The chain links TRBV4-1 to TRBJ1-5; D possibly corresponds to TRBD1 (5 bases). V was clipped by 4 bases and J by 7 bases, with 17 bases between them. The CDR3 runs 15 residues. In germline, CDR1 is MGHRA, CDR2 YSYEKL. CDR3 amino acids: CASSRAWGGEQPQHF. The CDR3 coding sequence is TGCGCCAGCAGCCGAGCGTGGGGAGGGGAACAGCCCCAGCATTTT.

Worth noting for this clonotype: One end of the junction varies from germline; a read error may be responsible. The rearrangement links TRBV6-2 or TRBV6-3 to TRBJ2-3; 7 nucleotides line up with TRBD2. The CDR3 is made up of 14 amino acids. CDR1 and CDR2 from the germline V gene are MNHEY and SVGEGT. This CDR3 reads CASSRTRGTDTQYF. The CDR3, as DNA: TGTGCCAGCAGCAGGACTAGGGGCACGGATACGCAGTATTTT.

This clonotype was picked up a small number of times. The chain employs TRBV20-1 and TRBJ2-4, with D perhaps matching TRBD2 (6 bases). Germline values: CDR1 DFQATT, CDR2 SNEGSKA (reference sequence). The ends were cut back, 0 bases at V and 0 bases at J, with 12 bases in the middle. CDR3 length equals 16 residues. The DNA for the CDR3 is TGCAGTGCTAGAGATGGGGGGACGAAAGCCAAAAACATTCAGTACTTC. It encodes CSARDGGTKAKNIQYF.

The rearrangement links TRBV10-3 to TRBJ2-2, with D unclear. Germline loops: CDR1 ENHRY, CDR2 SYGVKD. There are 14 residues in the CDR3. V was cut by 7 bases and J by 0 bases, with 9 bases left in between. This CDR3 reads CAITDLTNTGELFF. CDR3 coding DNA: TGTGCCATCACAGACTTGACGAACACCGGGGAGCTGTTTTTT.

This clonotype was counted at least ten times. This chain joins TRBV5-1 and TRBJ2-3; D is perhaps TRBD2 (6 bases). CDR3 size: 16 residues. With 0 bases removed from V and 0 bases from J, the gap between germline ends came to 11 bases. Germline V lookup: CDR1 SGHRS, CDR2 YFSETQ. DNA for the CDR3: TGCGCCAGCAGCTTGGCTGCGGGGATCAGCACAGATACGCAGTATTTT. Translated, it gives CASSLAAGISTDTQYF.

This chain connects TRBV7-9 to TRBJ1-2, with 7 positions matching TRBD1. Germline V gene data show CDR1 as SEHNR and CDR2 as FQNEAQ (reference sequence). After removal of 1 base from V and 7 bases from J, the junction contained 3 bases not matched to a gene. This CDR3 is 13 amino acids long. The CDR3 spells CASSLVDRVGYTF. CDR3 DNA: TGTGCCAGCAGCTTAGTAGACAGGGTTGGCTACACCTTC.

CDR3 nucleotides: TGTGCCAGCAGTGGAGAGCCGGAGGGCACCGGGGAGCTGTTTTTT. Translation: CASSGEPEGTGELFF. The chain has TRBV28 and TRBJ2-2, with D perhaps matching TRBD2 (6 bases). This CDR3 has 15 residues. Per the germline V gene, CDR1 is MDHEN and CDR2 is SYDVKM. Trimming removed 5 bases at V and 4 bases at J, with 14 bases between.

The chain links TRBV5-6 to TRBJ1-3; D possibly corresponds to TRBD1 (5 bases). The germline V gene encodes CDR1 SGHDT and CDR2 YYEEEE. This CDR3 is 15 amino acids long. The ends were cut back, 4 bases at V and 0 bases at J, with 11 bases in the middle. CDR3 DNA: TGTGCCAGCAGCCTGGGACGGAACTCTGGAAACACCATATATTTT. Residues: CASSLGRNSGNTIYF. Full variable domain (outside the CDR3, taken from reference TRBV5-6 and TRBJ1-3): DAGVTQSPTHLIKTRGQQVTLRCSPKSGHDTVSWYQQALGQGPQFIFQYYEEEERQRGNFPDRFSGHQFPNYSSELNVNALLLGDSALYLCASSLGRNSGNTIYFGEGSWLTVV.

This chain connects TRBV3-1 to TRBJ2-5; D is unresolved. V lost 0 bases to trimming and J lost 4 bases, with 3 bases between them. Germline V gene sequence: CDR1 LGHDT, CDR2 YNNKEL (reference sequence). There are 12 residues in the CDR3. The CDR3 DNA is TGTGCCAGCAGCCAAGAGACAGAGACCCAGTACTTC. Its protein is CASSQETETQYF.

This clonotype has a handful of counts. The chain is built from TRBV2 and TRBJ2-7; D gene ambiguous. The CDR3 spans 15 residues. Germline CDR1 SNHLY, CDR2 FYNNEI. V was shortened by 2 bases and J by 3 bases, with 14 bases between the two germline ends. The CDR3 region is CASSESRLVFYEQYF. CDR3 bases: TGTGCCAGCAGTGAATCCAGGCTAGTCTTCTACGAGCAGTACTTC.

The chain links TRBV6-5 to TRBJ1-6; 8 bases are shared with TRBD1. Trimming at V came to 5 bases and at J to 10 bases, leaving 4 bases not matched to a gene. Germline V gene lookup returns CDR1 MNHEY and CDR2 SVGAGI. The CDR3 is made up of 13 amino acids. The CDR3 DNA follows: TGTGCCAGCAGTGGACAGGGAATGTCACCCCTCCACTTT. Its translation is CASSGQGMSPLHF.

This clonotype showed up just a few times. The chain couples TRBV12-3 or TRBV12-4 to TRBJ1-2, with D possibly matching TRBD1 (6 bases). The V gene lost 4 bases and the J gene lost 3 bases, with 12 bases spanning the gap. This CDR3 is 14 amino acids long. The CDR3 DNA reads TGTGCCAGCAGTTCTTGGGGGGCGGACTATGGCTACACCTTC. Its translation: CASSSWGADYGYTF.

The count of this clonotype is one. This sequence joins TRBV9 and TRBJ2-3; 10 positions match TRBD1. The CDR3 extends over 14 amino acids. Germline trimming cut 3 bases from V and 4 bases from J; bases unmatched to any gene: 2. Germline CDR1 is SGDLS and CDR2 is YYNGEE. CDR3 coding DNA: TGTGCCAGCAGCGGACAGGGGGCGTCAGATACGCAGTATTTT. Translating gives CASSGQGASDTQYF.

This clonotype was seen only a few times. The genes are TRBV11-2 and TRBJ2-3; no clear D gene. This CDR3 comprises 14 residues. Germline values: CDR1 SGHAT, CDR2 FQNNGV. The ends were cut back, 1 base at V and 2 bases at J, with 7 bases in the middle. DNA for the CDR3: TGTGCCAGCAGCTTAGCGGCTTACACAGATACGCAGTATTTT. Amino acid sequence: CASSLAAYTDTQYF.

The sample holds many counts of this clonotype. The chain links TRBV14 to TRBJ2-7, with 12 bases identical to TRBD2. CDR3 size: 13 residues. V lost 6 bases to trimming and J lost 4 bases; unmatched junction nucleotides: 1. Germline loops: CDR1 SGHDN, CDR2 FVKESK. The CDR3 DNA sequence: TGTGCCAGCAGTCTAGCGGGGGGGTACGAGCAGTACTTC. This sequence encodes CASSLAGGYEQYF.

This clonotype was counted only a few times. This chain connects TRBV20-1 to TRBJ1-1; D might be TRBD1 (6 bases). Germline CDR1 DFQATT, CDR2 SNEGSKA (reference sequence). Trimming shortened V by 3 bases and J by 1 base, and 12 bases separated the two germline ends. This CDR3 has 14 amino acids. The CDR3 reads CSASITGRNTEAFF. The CDR3 DNA is TGCAGTGCTAGCATAACAGGGCGGAACACTGAAGCTTTCTTT.

The J gene is TRBJ1-4, the V gene TRBV7-3; D might be TRBD1 (5 bases). This CDR3 is built from 12 residues. The germline gives CDR1 SGHTA, CDR2 FQGTGA. V was cut by 10 bases and J by 10 bases, with 16 bases left in between. The CDR3 region is CAMEQASGKLFF. In nucleotides, the CDR3 is TGTGCCATGGAACAGGCGTCCGGAAAACTGTTTTTT.

This clonotype was counted only a few times. The CDR3 nucleotides are TGTGCCATCAGAGGACAGGGACAGAGAGATGGCTACACCTTC. Protein sequence: CAIRGQGQRDGYTF. The chain joins TRBV10-3 to TRBJ1-2, with 8 bases that match TRBD1. V trimming: 6 bases; J trimming: 6 bases; junction bases outside the gene matches: 9. There are 14 residues in the CDR3. Germline V gene lookup returns CDR1 ENHRY and CDR2 SYGVKD.